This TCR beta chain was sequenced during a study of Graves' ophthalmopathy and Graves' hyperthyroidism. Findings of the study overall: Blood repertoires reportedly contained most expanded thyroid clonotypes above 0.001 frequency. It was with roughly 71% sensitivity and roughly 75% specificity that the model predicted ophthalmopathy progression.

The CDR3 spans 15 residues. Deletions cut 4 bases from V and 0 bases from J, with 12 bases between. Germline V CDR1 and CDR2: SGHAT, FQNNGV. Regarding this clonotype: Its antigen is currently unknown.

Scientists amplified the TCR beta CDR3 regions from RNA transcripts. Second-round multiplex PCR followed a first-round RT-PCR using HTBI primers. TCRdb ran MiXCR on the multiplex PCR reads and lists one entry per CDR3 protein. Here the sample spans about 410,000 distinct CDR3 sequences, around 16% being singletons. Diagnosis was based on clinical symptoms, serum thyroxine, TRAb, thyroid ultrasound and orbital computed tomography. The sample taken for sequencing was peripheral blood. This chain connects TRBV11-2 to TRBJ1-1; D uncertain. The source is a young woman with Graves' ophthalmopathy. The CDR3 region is CASSSGETLNTEAFF. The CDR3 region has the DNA TGTGCCAGCAGCTCCGGGGAGACGTTGAACACTGAAGCTTTCTTT.